This T cell receptor (beta chain) came from a study of T cells in Graves' hyperthyroidism and ophthalmopathy. Whole-study findings and limits: Among clonotypes expanded in thyroid above 0.001, most were also found in blood.

Researchers took RNA transcripts and amplified the TCR beta CDR3 regions from them. RT-PCR in the first round (using the HTBI primer set) targeted the TCR CDR3. TCRdb reprocessed the multiplex PCR reads via MiXCR and lists one record per CDR3 protein. The sample carries roughly 500,000 distinct CDR3 sequences, about 46% recorded once. Germline CDR1 is MNHEY and CDR2 is SVGAGI. The CDR3 runs to 14 residues. V was trimmed by 5 bases and J by 3 bases, leaving 14 bases between them. In this sample, this clonotype turned up many times. What it binds is not known. Researchers barred patients who had uncontrolled infection, other autoimmune disease, pregnancy or lactation.

The clonotype comes from an adult woman with Graves' disease, either hyperthyroidism or ophthalmopathy (not recorded which). Sample: peripheral blood or thyroid tissue (not recorded which). The J gene is TRBJ2-7, the V gene TRBV6-5, with D possibly matching TRBD2 (7 bases). The CDR3: CASSARGRGYEQYF. The CDR3 DNA sequence: TGTGCCAGCAGTGCGCGGGGGCGCGGCTACGAGCAGTACTTC.